This T cell receptor (beta chain) was retrieved from a study of cytomegalovirus exposure and HLA in healthy donors. Notes on the study in general: What TCR beta sequences reportedly achieved was accurate prediction of HLA-A and HLA-B alleles in most subjects. For most TCR sequences rarity was the rule, although some public TCRs occurred in many donors.

In its sample, this clone ranks as medium-sized. Its specificity is unknown. 60 Vbeta and 13 Jbeta primers were used in PCR. Libraries were prepared by immunoSEQ multiplex PCR; TCRdb keeps only in-frame clonotypes and omits some of them. Of 150,000 to 180,000 clones in the sample, approximately 80% are singletons; the top ten hold roughly 5.9%. Sequencing input: PBMCs. The source is a woman aged 35 to 49 in good health and CMV-seropositive.

CDR3 DNA sequence: TGTGCCAGCAGCTGGGAAGGGGATCAGCCCCAGCATTTT. Encoded protein: CASSWEGDQPQHF. The V and J genes are TRBV28 and TRBJ1-5; D perhaps matches TRBD1 (5 bases). V lost 6 bases and J 5 bases, leaving 11 bases between the germline ends. The CDR3 spans 13 residues. CDR1 is MDHEN and CDR2 is SYDVKM in the germline V gene.